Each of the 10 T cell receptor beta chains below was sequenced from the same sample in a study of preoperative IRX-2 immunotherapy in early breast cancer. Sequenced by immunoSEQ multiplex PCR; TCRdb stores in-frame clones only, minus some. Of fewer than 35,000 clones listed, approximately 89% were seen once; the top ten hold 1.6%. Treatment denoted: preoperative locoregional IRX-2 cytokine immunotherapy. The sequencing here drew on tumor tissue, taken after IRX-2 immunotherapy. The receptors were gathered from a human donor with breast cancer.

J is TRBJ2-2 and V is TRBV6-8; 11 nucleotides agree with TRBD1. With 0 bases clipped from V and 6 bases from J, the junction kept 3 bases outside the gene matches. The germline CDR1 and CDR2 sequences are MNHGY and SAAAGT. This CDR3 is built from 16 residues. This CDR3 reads CASSYSWTGGPGELFF. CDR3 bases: TGTGCCAGCAGTTACTCTTGGACAGGGGGCCCCGGGGAGCTGTTTTTT.

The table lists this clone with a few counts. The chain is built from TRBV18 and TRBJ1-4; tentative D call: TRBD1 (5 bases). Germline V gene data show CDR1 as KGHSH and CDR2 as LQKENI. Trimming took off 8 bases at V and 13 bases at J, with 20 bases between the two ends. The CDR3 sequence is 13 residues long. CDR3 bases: TGTGCCAGCGCCGTCGGGGGGGGTGAAGGACTGTTTTTT. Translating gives CASAVGGGEGLFF.

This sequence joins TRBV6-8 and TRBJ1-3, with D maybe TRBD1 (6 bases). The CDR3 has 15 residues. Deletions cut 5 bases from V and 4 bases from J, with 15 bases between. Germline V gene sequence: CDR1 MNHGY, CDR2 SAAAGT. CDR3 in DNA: TGTGCCAGCAGTGCTTTGGGGACATCAGGAAACACCATATATTTT. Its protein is CASSALGTSGNTIYF.

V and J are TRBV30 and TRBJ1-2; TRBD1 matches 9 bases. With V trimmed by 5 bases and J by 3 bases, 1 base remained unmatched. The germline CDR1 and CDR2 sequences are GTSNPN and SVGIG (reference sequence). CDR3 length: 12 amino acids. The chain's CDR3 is CAWGDRDYGYTF. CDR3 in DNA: TGTGCCTGGGGGGACAGGGACTATGGCTACACCTTC.

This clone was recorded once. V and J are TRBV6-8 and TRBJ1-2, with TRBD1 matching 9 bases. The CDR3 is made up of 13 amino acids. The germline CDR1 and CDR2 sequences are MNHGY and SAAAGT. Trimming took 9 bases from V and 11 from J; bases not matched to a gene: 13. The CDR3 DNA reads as TGTGCCAGTACCGGGACAGGGCTATTAGGGTACACCTTC. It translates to CASTGTGLLGYTF.

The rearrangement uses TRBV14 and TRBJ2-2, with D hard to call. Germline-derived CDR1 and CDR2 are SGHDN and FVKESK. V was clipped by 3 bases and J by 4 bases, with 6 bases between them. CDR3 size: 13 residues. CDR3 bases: TGTGCCAGCAGCCAGTCCTCCACCGGGGAGCTGTTTTTT. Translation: CASSQSSTGELFF.

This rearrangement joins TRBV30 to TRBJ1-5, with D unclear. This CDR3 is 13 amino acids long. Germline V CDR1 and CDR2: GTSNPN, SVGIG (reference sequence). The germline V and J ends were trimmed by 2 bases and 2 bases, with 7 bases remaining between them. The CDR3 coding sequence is TGTGCCTGGAGTCGTCAGGGCAATCAGCCCCAGCATTTT. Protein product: CAWSRQGNQPQHF.

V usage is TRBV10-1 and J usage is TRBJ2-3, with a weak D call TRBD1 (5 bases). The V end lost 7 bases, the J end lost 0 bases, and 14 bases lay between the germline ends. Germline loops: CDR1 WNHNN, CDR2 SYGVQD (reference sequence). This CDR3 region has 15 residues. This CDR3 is CASISRVSSTDTQYF. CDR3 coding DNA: TGCGCCAGCATTTCCAGGGTCTCTAGCACAGATACGCAGTATTTT.

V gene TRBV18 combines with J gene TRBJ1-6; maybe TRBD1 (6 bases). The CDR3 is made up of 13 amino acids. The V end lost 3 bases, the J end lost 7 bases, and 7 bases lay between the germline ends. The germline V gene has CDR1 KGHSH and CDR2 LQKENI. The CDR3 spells CASSPDRNSPLHF. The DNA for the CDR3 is TGTGCCAGCTCACCGGACAGAAATTCACCCCTCCACTTT.

The chain's CDR3 is CASSPRTKTSGNTIYF. The CDR3 DNA follows: TGCGCCAGCAGCCCCCGGACTAAGACCTCTGGAAACACCATATATTTT. The gene calls are TRBV5-1 and TRBJ1-3; D ambiguous. The CDR3 totals 16 residues. Germline V CDR1 and CDR2: SGHRS, YFSETQ. Trimming cost V 4 bases and J 0 bases, with 14 bases left between them. Combining the CDR3 with reference TRBV5-1 and TRBJ1-3 gives the whole variable domain KAGVTQTPRYLIKTRGQQVTLSCSPISGHRSVSWYQQTPGQGLQFLFEYFSETQRNKGNFPGRFSGRQFSNSRSEMNVSTLELGDSALYLCASSPRTKTSGNTIYFGEGSWLTVV.